This T cell receptor beta chain was identified during a study of T-cell memory formation after mild COVID-19. Study conclusions and caveats: Mostly located in CM and EM were contracting CD4+ clones, with contracting CD8+ clones located in EMRA. Cross-reactive memory appears to have joined, as suggested by some responding clones showing up in pre-infection memory.

Per the germline V gene, CDR1 is KGHSH and CDR2 is LQKENI. CDR3 size: 17 residues. This clonotype was recorded only once. Its antigen is currently unknown. One end of the junction is discordant with germline, which a read error may explain. One entry per CDR3 protein results from TCRdb running MiXCR on the 5' RACE reads. Here the sample spans about 350,000 distinct CDR3 sequences, 12% to 15% being singletons. J is TRBJ1-1 and V is TRBV18; tentative D call: TRBD1 (6 bases). Sequences were obtained from PBMCs or a T cell subset sorted from them (not recorded which). This TCR came from a man between 18 and 29 years old who had mild COVID-19 (a few samples of this study predate the infection). Cell type and time point are not known. Here the CDR3 DNA reads TGTGCCAGCTCACGAACCGGGACAACCCTCATGAACACTGAAGCTTTATTT. This codes for CASSRTGTTLMNTEALF.